Below are 17 T cell receptor beta chains sequenced from a single sample in a study of blood T cell repertoires in COVID-19. TCRdb's copy holds only in-frame clones and misses some; the assay was immunoSEQ multiplex PCR. There are tens of thousands of clones in the sample; 88% occur only once, and roughly 3% lies in the top ten. The sequencing sample was made of peripheral blood. The origin of the receptors is a man aged 45 to 65 with active COVID-19.

The V call is TRBV14, the J call TRBJ1-2, with 8 bases aligning to TRBD1. The CDR3 length is 16 residues. Unmatched junction bases numbered 12, after V lost 2 bases and J lost 7 bases. CDR1 is SGHDN, CDR2 FVKESK, per germline. CDR3 sequence reads: CASSQFRGPLMPGYTF. The CDR3, as DNA: TGTGCCAGCAGCCAATTCAGGGGGCCATTAATGCCTGGCTACACCTTC.

This clone has a handful of counts. V usage is TRBV15 and J usage is TRBJ1-6, with D possibly being TRBD1 (6 bases). The CDR3 runs 17 residues. CDR1 and CDR2 from the germline V gene are LNHNV and YYDKDF (reference sequence). The V end lost 9 bases, the J end lost 9 bases, and 27 bases lay between the germline ends. The DNA for the CDR3 is TGTGCCACGAGTTCCCGAAGGACCGGGACACCTCCTTCACCCCTCCACTTT. Encoded protein: CATSSRRTGTPPSPLHF.

The rearrangement uses TRBV7-8 and TRBJ2-5, with D uncertain. CDR3 length equals 16 residues. The germline CDR1 and CDR2 sequences are SGHVS and FQNEAQ. Trimming pared 2 bases from V and 5 bases from J, leaving 18 bases between. This chain's CDR3 is CASSLKGASSWETQYF. Written as DNA, the CDR3 is TGTGCCAGCAGCTTAAAAGGAGCCTCGTCCTGGGAGACCCAGTACTTC.

The chain recombines TRBV6-5 with TRBJ2-7; TRBD1 agrees at 7 bases. CDR1 MNHEY and CDR2 SVGAGI come from the germline V gene. The V and J ends lost 9 bases and 4 bases, in that order; junction bases with no gene match: 6. This CDR3 comprises 12 residues. CDR3 DNA sequence: TGTGCCAGTGGACAGGTAGTATACGAGCAGTACTTC. Its translation is CASGQVVYEQYF.

The chain is built from TRBV5-4 and TRBJ1-1, with TRBD1 matching over 8 bases. V shed 3 bases, J shed 10 bases, and the junction held 8 bases outside the gene matches. This CDR3 spans 13 amino acids. Germline assignment: CDR1 SGHNT and CDR2 YYREEE (reference sequence). The CDR3 spells CASSYQGARVAFF. CDR3 in DNA: TGTGCCAGCAGCTACCAGGGGGCGCGGGTAGCTTTCTTT.

J is TRBJ2-2 and V is TRBV11-2; the D is unclear. The CDR3 totals 19 residues. The V end lost 7 bases, the J end lost 0 bases, and 24 bases lay between the germline ends. CDR1 SGHAT and CDR2 FQNNGV come from the germline V gene. The CDR3 sequence is CASMGRFISIPTNTGELFF. The CDR3 DNA follows: TGTGCCAGCATGGGCCGCTTCATCAGCATCCCTACGAACACCGGGGAGCTGTTTTTT.

J is TRBJ2-1 and V is TRBV20-1; D is perhaps TRBD2 (5 bases). Germline CDR1 reads DFQATT; CDR2 reads SNEGSKA (reference sequence). The CDR3 consists of 9 residues. The CDR3 sequence is CSTGIEQFF. CDR3 sequence (DNA): TGCAGCACCGGGATTGAGCAGTTCTTC.

The V and J genes are TRBV19 and TRBJ1-1; 9 bases match TRBD1. Unmatched junction bases numbered 13, after V lost 10 bases and J lost 1 base. Germline V gene lookup returns CDR1 LNHDA and CDR2 SQIVND (reference sequence). CDR3 size: 16 residues. The CDR3 DNA is TGTGCCACCGGGGACAGGGTCGGTTTGGCGAACACTGAAGCTTTCTTT. Translated: CATGDRVGLANTEAFF.

The V and J genes are TRBV5-1 and TRBJ2-5; 12 nucleotides agree with TRBD2. This CDR3 contains 16 residues. The V segment lost 4 bases and the J segment 2 bases; nucleotides outside the gene matches: 6. Germline lookup yields CDR1 SGHRS and CDR2 YFSETQ. The CDR3 sequence is CASSTLAGGMQETQYF. The DNA of the CDR3 is TGCGCCAGCAGCACTCTAGCGGGGGGGATGCAAGAGACCCAGTACTTC. Full variable domain (missing parts from reference TRBV5-1 and TRBJ2-5): KAGVTQTPRYLIKTRGQQVTLSCSPISGHRSVSWYQQTPGQGLQFLFEYFSETQRNKGNFPGRFSGRQFSNSRSEMNVSTLELGDSALYLCASSTLAGGMQETQYFGPGTRLLVL.

The chain combines TRBV11-1 with TRBJ2-7; 9 bases match TRBD1. The CDR3 is 16 amino acids. Unmatched junction bases numbered 11, after V lost 3 bases and J lost 5 bases. The germline gives CDR1 SGHAT, CDR2 FQDESV (reference sequence). The CDR3: CASSFAPGTGSDEQYF. In DNA form, the CDR3 reads TGTGCCAGCAGCTTCGCGCCCGGGACAGGGAGCGACGAGCAGTACTTC.

This chain uses TRBV25-1 with TRBJ2-5; tentatively, D is TRBD2 (6 bases). The CDR3 covers 17 residues. Germline-derived CDR1 and CDR2 are MGHDK and SYGVNS. Trimming left V 5 bases short and J 5 bases short, with 24 bases between. Written as DNA, the CDR3 is TGTGCCAGCAGTCCGCCCGGCCTGGCGGGGTGGCGGGAGACCCAGTACTTC. This translates into CASSPPGLAGWRETQYF.

The chain combines TRBV9 with TRBJ2-3, with unresolved D. V lost 4 bases and J 2 bases, leaving 8 bases between the germline ends. The CDR3 covers 13 residues. CDR1 and CDR2 from the germline V gene are SGDLS and YYNGEE. The CDR3 is CASSPRFTDTQYF. The CDR3 DNA sequence: TGTGCCAGCAGCCCCCGTTTCACAGATACGCAGTATTTT.

This sequence joins TRBV19 and TRBJ2-4; 7 nucleotides match TRBD2. V lost 3 bases to trimming and J lost 15 bases; unmatched junction nucleotides: 14. The CDR3 spans 14 residues. The germline gives CDR1 LNHDA, CDR2 SQIVND (reference sequence). The DNA of the CDR3 is TGTGCCAGTAGTATTCTGGGGGAGGGTTTGCTCCGGTACTTC. Its translation: CASSILGEGLLRYF. The full variable domain, its missing parts supplied by reference TRBV19 and TRBJ2-4, is DGGITQSPKYLFRKEGQNVTLSCEQNLNHDAMYWYRQDPGQGLRLIYYSQIVNDFQKGDIAEGYSVSREKKESFPLTVTSAQKNPTAFYLCASSILGEGLLRYFGAGTRLSVL.

The CDR3 region has the DNA TGTGCCAGCAGCCCCTGGCGGGGGCGATATGGGGCCAACGTCCTGACTTTC. Amino acids: CASSPWRGRYGANVLTF. V and J are TRBV9 and TRBJ2-6; possibly TRBD2 for D (7 bases). Trimming removed 4 bases at V and 3 bases at J, with 17 bases between. Germline CDR1 and CDR2: SGDLS and YYNGEE. CDR3 size: 17 residues.

The CDR3 loop reads CASTKLGGSYNEQFF. In DNA form, the CDR3 reads TGTGCCAGCACTAAACTAGGAGGCTCCTACAATGAGCAGTTCTTC. The gene calls are TRBV6-6 and TRBJ2-1; a weak D match, TRBD2 (5 bases). The CDR3 is 15 amino acids. Germline loops: CDR1 MNHNY, CDR2 SVGAGI (reference sequence). V shed 7 bases and J shed 0 bases, with 13 bases lying between them.

The V gene is TRBV7-6, the J gene TRBJ2-1; the D gene is possibly TRBD2 (6 bases). The CDR3 loop spans 16 amino acids. In germline, CDR1 is SGHVS, CDR2 FNYEAQ. Trimming cost V 2 bases and J 1 base, with 12 bases left between them. The CDR3 DNA sequence: TGTGCCAGCAGCTTAACCAGCGGGCTGTCCTACAATGAGCAGTTCTTC. This encodes CASSLTSGLSYNEQFF.

The chain uses TRBV19 and TRBJ1-1, with unresolved D. Trimming left V 3 bases short and J 6 bases short, with 11 bases between. The V gene's germline CDR1 is LNHDA and CDR2 SQIVND (reference sequence). CDR3 length: 13 amino acids. The CDR3 region is CASSIKQSSEAFF. The CDR3 DNA reads as TGTGCCAGTAGTATTAAACAGTCTTCTGAAGCTTTCTTT.